This T cell receptor beta chain was sequenced for a study of T-cell memory formation after mild COVID-19. Overall study findings and caveats: Some responding clones appeared in pre-infection memory, suggesting cross-reactive memory joined. Chiefly within CM and EM were the contracting CD4+ clones; CD8+ ones were within EMRA.

V lost 5 bases, J lost 9 bases, and 17 bases lay in between. Germline CDR1 SEHNR, CDR2 FQNEAQ (reference sequence). This CDR3 region has 15 residues. TCRdb reprocessed the 5' RACE reads with MiXCR, giving one entry per CDR3 protein. The sample has hundreds of thousands of distinct CDR3 sequences; 15% to 20% are singletons. This clonotype was picked up a small number of times. Its antigen is currently unknown. This sequence joins TRBV7-9 and TRBJ1-6; tentatively, D is TRBD1 (6 bases). The clonotype comes from a young man who had mild COVID-19 (a few samples of this study predate the infection). Cell type and time point are not known. Sequences were obtained from PBMCs or a T cell subset sorted from them (not recorded which). The DNA of the CDR3 is TGTGCCAGCAGCCCTTATACGGGGGGCAGTTCACCCCTCCACTTT. Its protein is CASSPYTGGSSPLHF.